The 18 T cell receptor beta chains presented below share a single source sample, sequenced in a study of long-term antiretroviral therapy in people with HIV (dated by TCRdb to the early 2020s). The immunoSEQ hsTCRB v3.0 assay was used at survey level resolution for TRB variable region sequencing. TCRdb re-hosts the immuneACCESS table, in-frame sequences only. Its copies lack some clones; in the studies checked, an unresolved V gene accounts for under half of them, and the cause for the rest is not known. This sample gives approximately 24,000 clones in total; roughly 87% of them show up just once. Roughly 9.4% of the sample rests with the top ten. The sequencing here drew on unsorted PBMCs, taken 1.8 years before starting antiretroviral therapy. These receptors were obtained from a man over 45 with HIV.

The chain is built from TRBV28 and TRBJ1-6; 9 bases line up with TRBD1. J was trimmed by 7 bases and V by 8 bases; bases with no gene match: 12. Looked up from germline, CDR1 is MDHEN and CDR2 is SYDVKM. CDR3 size: 16 residues. CDR3 sequence (DNA): TGTGCCAGCCGAATAACTTGGACAGGGGAGAATTCACCCCTCCACTTT. Translating gives CASRITWTGENSPLHF.

The CDR3 sequence is CASSLNVPLQGAIRYTEAFF. CDR3 coding DNA: TGTGCCAGCAGCTTAAATGTTCCCTTACAGGGGGCGATTAGGTACACTGAAGCTTTCTTT. The chain carries TRBV7-8 and TRBJ1-1; 9 bases line up with TRBD1. CDR1 and CDR2 (germline): SGHVS, FQNEAQ. The V segment lost 2 bases and the J segment 3 bases; nucleotides outside the gene matches: 19. The CDR3 totals 20 residues.

The genes are TRBV29-1 and TRBJ2-5; D gene uncertain. Germline CDR1 reads SQVTM; CDR2 reads ANQGSEA. Trimming shortened V by 4 bases and J by 1 base, and 13 bases separated the two germline ends. The CDR3 length is 14 residues. The CDR3 nucleotides are TGCAGCGTTGCGCTGACTGGATTCCAAGAGACCCAGTACTTC. Protein sequence: CSVALTGFQETQYF.

The chain employs TRBV2 and TRBJ2-5; 11 positions agree with TRBD2. The CDR3 sequence is 13 residues long. With 7 bases clipped from V and 5 bases from J, the junction kept 3 bases outside the gene matches. Germline CDR1 and CDR2: SNHLY and FYNNEI. CDR3 sequence: CASTPSGGETQYF. The CDR3 nucleotides are TGTGCCAGCACCCCTAGCGGGGGGGAGACCCAGTACTTC.

This chain's CDR3 is CAWSWSSNQPQHF. The CDR3 coding sequence is TGTGCCTGGAGTTGGAGTAGCAATCAGCCCCAGCATTTT. The chain recombines TRBV30 with TRBJ1-5; D is undetermined. The CDR3 spans 13 residues. Trimming took 2 bases from V and 0 from J, leaving 5 bases between them. Germline V gene data show CDR1 as GTSNPN and CDR2 as SVGIG (reference sequence).

The chain is built from TRBV13 and TRBJ2-3, with TRBD2 matching over 10 bases. J lost 1 base, V lost 3 bases, and 4 bases had no gene match. The germline V gene has CDR1 PRHDT and CDR2 FYEKMQ (reference sequence). This CDR3 is 16 amino acids long. CDR3 bases: TGTGCCAGCAGCTTGAGTGGGACTAGCGGCACAGATACGCAGTATTTT. Translating gives CASSLSGTSGTDTQYF.

This rearrangement joins TRBV2 to TRBJ1-2, with D possibly being TRBD1 (5 bases). The CDR3 loop spans 18 amino acids. Trimming stripped 7 bases from V and 5 bases from J, with 29 bases between. Per germline, CDR1 SNHLY and CDR2 FYNNEI. CDR3: CASKLRDGSDETGYGYTF. The CDR3 nucleotides read TGTGCCAGCAAACTCCGGGACGGCTCGGACGAGACGGGGTATGGCTACACCTTC.

The V call is TRBV7-8, the J call TRBJ2-7; D unresolved. The CDR3 totals 15 residues. The germline V gene encodes CDR1 SGHVS and CDR2 FQNEAQ. V was pared by 2 bases and J by 0 bases, with 11 bases between. The CDR3 region is CASSLYNSISYEQYF. The CDR3 DNA sequence: TGTGCCAGCAGCTTATATAACAGCATCTCCTACGAGCAGTACTTC.

The rearrangement joins TRBV6-5 to TRBJ1-2; 7 bases are a match to TRBD1. This CDR3 is built from 14 residues. The germline CDR1 and CDR2 sequences are MNHEY and SVGAGI. Trimming took 7 bases from V and 4 from J; bases not matched to a gene: 9. Here the CDR3 reads CASNLRGRLYGYTF. Written as DNA, the CDR3 is TGTGCCAGCAACCTAAGGGGGCGCCTCTATGGCTACACCTTC.

The gene calls are TRBV29-1 and TRBJ2-1, with 15 nucleotides matching TRBD2. This CDR3 comprises 14 residues. The V gene's germline CDR1 is SQVTM and CDR2 ANQGSEA. Trimming took 4 bases from V and 9 from J; bases not matched to a gene: 4. CDR3 residues: CSVGRTSGGGEQFF. CDR3 nucleotide sequence: TGCAGCGTTGGCCGGACTAGCGGGGGGGGTGAGCAGTTCTTC.

There are a few counts of this clone. V gene TRBV29-1 combines with J gene TRBJ2-7; 9 nucleotides agree with TRBD2. This CDR3 is 14 amino acids long. V dropped 5 bases and J dropped 4; count of bases not matched to a gene: 9. Germline-derived CDR1 and CDR2 are SQVTM and ANQGSEA. The CDR3 reads CSVKGQGLAYEQYF. DNA for the CDR3: TGCAGCGTTAAAGGGCAGGGACTAGCTTACGAGCAGTACTTC.

This clone appeared once. CDR3 residues: CASSFQTGVQETQYF. In nucleotides, the CDR3 is TGTGCCAGCAGCTTTCAGACAGGGGTTCAAGAGACCCAGTACTTC. The chain recombines TRBV7-2 with TRBJ2-5; 8 bases map to TRBD1. Germline lookup yields CDR1 SGHTA and CDR2 FQGNSA. The CDR3 spans 15 residues. V shed 3 bases and J 2 bases; nucleotides not matched to a gene: 5.

The V gene is TRBV7-3, the J gene TRBJ1-1, with D unresolved. The CDR3 spans 14 residues. Germline V gives CDR1 SGHTA, CDR2 FQGTGA. Trimming removed 6 bases from V and 3 bases from J, with 14 bases in between. The CDR3 loop is CASRPLHGDTEAFF. CDR3 nucleotides: TGTGCCAGCAGGCCTTTACACGGGGACACTGAAGCTTTCTTT. The entire variable domain, with the rest obtained from reference TRBV7-3 and TRBJ1-1, is as follows: GAGVSQTPSNKVTEKGKYVELRCDPISGHTALYWYRQSLGQGPEFLIYFQGTGAADDSGLPNDRFFAVRPEGSVSTLKIQRTERGDSAVYLCASRPLHGDTEAFFGQGTRLTVV.

The V gene is TRBV9, the J gene TRBJ2-1; 8 bases fit TRBD2. Germline lookup yields CDR1 SGDLS and CDR2 YYNGEE. The J segment lost 4 bases and the V segment lost 2 bases, leaving 2 bases of the junction unmatched. The CDR3 is 14 amino acids. The CDR3 DNA reads as TGTGCCAGCAGCGTTGCTAGCGGGTACAATGAGCAGTTCTTC. This translates into CASSVASGYNEQFF.

The V gene is TRBV10-1, the J gene TRBJ2-3, with 11 bases matching TRBD1. The CDR3 contains 16 residues. Germline loops: CDR1 WNHNN, CDR2 SYGVQD (reference sequence). The J segment lost 6 bases and the V segment lost 11 bases, leaving 16 bases of the junction unmatched. The CDR3 here is CAAGAGQGGGTDTQYF. The CDR3 DNA follows: TGCGCCGCGGGGGCGGGACAGGGGGGAGGGACGGATACGCAGTATTTT.

The rearrangement uses TRBV5-5 and TRBJ1-2, with 8 bases that match TRBD1. The CDR3 has 16 residues. The J segment lost 3 bases and the V segment lost 5 bases, leaving 12 bases of the junction unmatched. Germline V gene lookup returns CDR1 SGHKS and CDR2 YYEKEE (reference sequence). In DNA, the CDR3 is TGTGCCAGCAGGCACGCCGTGGGGACAGGATACTATGGCTACACCTTC. Protein product: CASRHAVGTGYYGYTF.

This clone showed up just once. This chain joins TRBV6-1 and TRBJ1-1; the D is unclear. CDR3 length equals 10 residues. The V and J ends lost 5 bases and 3 bases respectively, with 1 base between them. Germline loops: CDR1 MNHNS, CDR2 SASEGT. CDR3 DNA: TGTGCCAGCAGTTACACTGAAGCTTTCTTT. It is translated as CASSYTEAFF.

The CDR3 coding sequence is TGTGCCAGCAGCCACCTACAACCAAACACTGAAGCTTTCTTT. This sequence encodes CASSHLQPNTEAFF. This chain links TRBV14 with TRBJ1-1; the D is unclear. This CDR3 comprises 14 residues. The germline V gene has CDR1 SGHDN and CDR2 FVKESK. V lost 3 bases and J 2 bases, leaving 10 bases between the germline ends.